This TCR beta chain was profiled in a study of shared clonotypes between healthy human individuals. Everyone who donated was a Caucasian adult who lived in Nashville, Tennessee. Germline V CDR1 and CDR2: SGHRS, YFSETQ. The CDR3 contains 14 residues. V lost 2 bases, J lost 5 bases, and 10 bases lay in between. Assay: immunoSEQ multiplex PCR; the TCRdb copy retains only in-frame clones and omits some. The sample includes just over 2,000,000 clones, roughly 94% of them seen just once. The V call is TRBV5-1, the J call TRBJ1-4, with D unclear. Sample: naive CD4+ T cells sorted from blood. The subset: CD45RA+ positively selected. The sequence was collected from a man aged 18 to 30 in good health. The CDR3 nucleotides are TGCGCCAGCAGCTTTGGAGGTCGGAATGAAAAACTGTTTTTT. It translates to CASSFGGRNEKLFF.